This TCR beta chain was profiled in a study of cytomegalovirus exposure and HLA in healthy donors. The study's findings and limits: Reportedly, a later analysis found an Asian-associated ancestry cluster had fewer N-insertions than the approximately 700-donor mean. The HLA-A and HLA-B alleles of most subjects were reportedly predicted accurately from TCR beta sequences. Earlier analysis yielded a pattern in which most TCR beta V segments were productive about 90% or about 30% of the time.

This PCR relied on a set of 60 Vbeta primers and 13 Jbeta primers. TCRdb's copy holds only in-frame clones and misses some; the assay was immunoSEQ multiplex PCR. The sample lists 150,000 to 200,000 clones, 71% occurring once. A remark on this clone: The antigen remains unidentified.

This CDR3 is 15 amino acids long. V gave up 5 bases and J gave up 5 bases, with 16 bases separating them. Per the germline V gene, CDR1 is MGHRA and CDR2 is YSYEKL. The TCR originated in a girl aged 10-17 years in good health and CMV-seronegative. The sequenced sample consisted of PBMCs. The chain has TRBV4-1 and TRBJ1-5; D gene ambiguous. The CDR3 nucleotides read TGCGCCAGCAGCGATGTGTTCAGGTGGGATCAGCCCCAGCATTTT. Protein: CASSDVFRWDQPQHF.